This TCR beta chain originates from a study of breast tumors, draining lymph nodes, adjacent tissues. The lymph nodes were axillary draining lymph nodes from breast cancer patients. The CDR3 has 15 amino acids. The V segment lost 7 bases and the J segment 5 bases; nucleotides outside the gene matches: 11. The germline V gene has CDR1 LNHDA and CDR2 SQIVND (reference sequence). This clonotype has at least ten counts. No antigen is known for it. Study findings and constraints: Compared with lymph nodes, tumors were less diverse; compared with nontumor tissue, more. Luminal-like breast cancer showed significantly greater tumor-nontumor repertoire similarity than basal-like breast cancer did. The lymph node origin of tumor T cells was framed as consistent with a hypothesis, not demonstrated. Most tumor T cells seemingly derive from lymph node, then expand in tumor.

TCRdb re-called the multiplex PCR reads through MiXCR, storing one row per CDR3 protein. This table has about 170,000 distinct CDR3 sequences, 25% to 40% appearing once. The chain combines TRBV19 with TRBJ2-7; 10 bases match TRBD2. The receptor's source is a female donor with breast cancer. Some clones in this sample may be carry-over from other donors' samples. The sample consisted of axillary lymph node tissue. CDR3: CASTPRPSGSNEQYF. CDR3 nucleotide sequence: TGTGCCAGTACCCCGCGGCCTAGCGGGAGCAACGAGCAGTACTTC. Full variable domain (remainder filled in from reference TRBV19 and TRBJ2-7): DGGITQSPKYLFRKEGQNVTLSCEQNLNHDAMYWYRQDPGQGLRLIYYSQIVNDFQKGDIAEGYSVSREKKESFPLTVTSAQKNPTAFYLCASTPRPSGSNEQYFGPGTRLTVT.